Each of the 14 T cell receptor beta chains below was sequenced from the same sample in a study of T cells in Graves' hyperthyroidism and ophthalmopathy. Researchers amplified the TCR beta CDR3 regions from RNA transcripts. TCR CDR3 underwent first-round RT-PCR with the HTBI primer set. TCRdb redid the calling of the multiplex PCR reads with MiXCR, one entry per CDR3 protein. The top ten hold 5% to 7% of the sample, which has nearly 600,000 distinct CDR3 sequences, about 15% seen once. Input material: blood. These receptors originate from a woman in her twenties or thirties with Graves' hyperthyroidism that later progressed to Graves' ophthalmopathy.

This clonotype showed up just a few times. The rearrangement joins TRBV7-3 to TRBJ2-7; D gene unclear. The CDR3 totals 14 residues. CDR1 and CDR2 (germline): SGHTA, FQGTGA. The germline V and J ends were trimmed by 5 bases and 6 bases, with 17 bases remaining between them. This chain's CDR3 is CASSPASHGPEQYF. CDR3 nucleotides: TGTGCCAGCAGCCCGGCTTCTCACGGGCCCGAGCAGTACTTC.

The V call is TRBV28, the J call TRBJ1-2, with 8 bases matching TRBD1. The CDR3 is 12 residues long. The germline gives CDR1 MDHEN, CDR2 SYDVKM. Trimming removed 8 bases from V and 8 bases from J; junction bases left unmatched: 7. The CDR3 here is CASGSGGDGYTF. The CDR3 coding sequence is TGTGCCAGCGGGTCAGGGGGCGACGGCTACACCTTC.

This clonotype was seen ten or more times. The rearrangement links TRBV20-1 to TRBJ2-1; TRBD2 aligns across 14 bases. J was trimmed by 7 bases and V by 8 bases; bases with no gene match: 16. The CDR3 is 17 residues long. CDR1 is DFQATT, CDR2 SNEGSKA, per germline (reference sequence). CDR3 nucleotides: TGCAGTCCCCCTTCAGGGACTAGCGGGAGTGGGTGGAATGAGCAGTTCTTC. This encodes CSPPSGTSGSGWNEQFF.

This clonotype was picked up many times. The rearrangement joins TRBV30 to TRBJ1-6, with no clear D. The germline gives CDR1 GTSNPN, CDR2 SVGIG (reference sequence). Trimming removed 4 bases at V and 10 bases at J, with 14 bases between. The CDR3 contains 13 residues. The CDR3 sequence is CAWTWGGGSPLHF. The CDR3, as DNA: TGTGCCTGGACCTGGGGAGGTGGCTCACCCCTCCACTTT.

This clonotype was seen many times. The genes are TRBV12-3 or TRBV12-4 and TRBJ1-1; 8 bases map to TRBD1. The V gene end was trimmed by 7 bases and the J gene end by 3 bases; junction bases not matched to a gene: 7. There are 14 residues in the CDR3. CDR3 sequence reads: CASTSTGAYTEAFF. The CDR3, as DNA: TGTGCCAGCACCTCGACAGGGGCCTACACTGAAGCTTTCTTT.

In its sample, this clonotype was seen a few times. The chain combines TRBV6-5 with TRBJ2-7, with TRBD2 matching over 7 bases. CDR1 and CDR2 (germline): MNHEY, SVGAGI. Germline trimming cut 2 bases from V and 5 bases from J; bases unmatched to any gene: 9. The CDR3 extends over 15 amino acids. The CDR3 loop is CASSYEPAGTHEQYF. CDR3 in DNA: TGTGCCAGCAGTTACGAGCCAGCGGGAACCCACGAGCAGTACTTC.

This clonotype occurred many times. The J gene is TRBJ1-2, the V gene TRBV7-2; D call uncertain. Germline CDR1 and CDR2: SGHTA and FQGNSA. The CDR3 spans 12 residues. Trimming cost V 3 bases and J 5 bases, with 7 bases left between them. CDR3 nucleotide sequence: TGTGCCAGCAGCTTTTCTGCGTATGGCTACACCTTC. Translating it yields CASSFSAYGYTF.

The rearrangement joins TRBV5-6 to TRBJ1-3; a weak D match, TRBD1 (5 bases). CDR1 is SGHDT, CDR2 YYEEEE, per germline. The CDR3 extends over 16 amino acids. V lost 2 bases, J lost 0 bases, and 12 bases lay in between. CDR3 nucleotide sequence: TGTGCCAGCAGCTTTAGAGGGGCCCACTCTGGAAACACCATATATTTT. Protein: CASSFRGAHSGNTIYF.

The rearrangement links TRBV10-3 to TRBJ1-1; no firm D call. The CDR3 totals 13 residues. Germline lookup yields CDR1 ENHRY and CDR2 SYGVKD. V was trimmed by 4 bases and J by 3 bases, leaving 9 bases between them. CDR3 DNA sequence: TGTGCCATCAGTGGGCCCTCGGACACTGAAGCTTTCTTT. Translation: CAISGPSDTEAFF.

In this sample, this clonotype turned up many times. The chain recombines TRBV19 with TRBJ2-5; D unclear. The CDR3 loop spans 13 amino acids. From germline, CDR1 is LNHDA and CDR2 SQIVND (reference sequence). V lost 4 bases, J lost 7 bases, and 13 bases lay in between. CDR3 in amino acids: CASSSFPPRTQYF. As DNA, the CDR3 is TGTGCCAGTAGTAGTTTCCCGCCTAGGACCCAGTACTTC.

Ten or more counts support this clonotype. The chain links TRBV29-1 to TRBJ2-1; TRBD2 matches 13 bases. Germline lookup yields CDR1 SQVTM and CDR2 ANQGSEA. V lost 4 bases to trimming and J lost 6 bases; unmatched junction nucleotides: 3. CDR3 length: 14 residues. The CDR3 reads CSVGTSGSGNEQFF. CDR3 nucleotides: TGCAGCGTTGGGACTAGCGGGAGCGGCAATGAGCAGTTCTTC.

This clonotype has at least ten counts. This chain uses TRBV5-1 with TRBJ2-1; 8 nucleotides match TRBD2. The CDR3 has 17 residues. The J segment lost 0 bases and the V segment lost 4 bases, leaving 9 bases of the junction unmatched. The V gene's germline CDR1 is SGHRS and CDR2 YFSETQ. The CDR3 loop is CASSPRTSSSSYNEQFF. In DNA form, the CDR3 reads TGCGCCAGCAGCCCCCGGACTAGCTCTAGCTCCTACAATGAGCAGTTCTTC. The full variable domain, rest sourced from reference TRBV5-1 and TRBJ2-1, is KAGVTQTPRYLIKTRGQQVTLSCSPISGHRSVSWYQQTPGQGLQFLFEYFSETQRNKGNFPGRFSGRQFSNSRSEMNVSTLELGDSALYLCASSPRTSSSSYNEQFFGPGTRLTVL.

The chain has TRBV11-2 and TRBJ2-1; D gene unclear. The CDR3 totals 16 residues. Germline V lookup: CDR1 SGHAT, CDR2 FQNNGV. Trimming shortened V by 5 bases and J by 1 base, and 15 bases separated the two germline ends. CDR3 nucleotide sequence: TGTGCCAGCAGCATAGGGCTAGATTGGTCCTACAATGAGCAGTTCTTC. Its protein product is CASSIGLDWSYNEQFF.

Ten or more counts support this clonotype. An end of the junction does not agree with germline; a read error may underlie this. The J gene is TRBJ1-1, the V gene TRBV7-3; unclear D gene. This CDR3 contains 11 residues. Per germline, CDR1 SGHTA and CDR2 FQGTGA. CDR3 sequence (DNA): TGTGCCAGCAGCCTAACACCTGAAGCTTTCTTT. It encodes CASSLTPEAFF.